Below, one TCR beta chain is given with its context. This clone's antigen is unknown. The junction shows a germline mismatch at one end, possibly a read error. CDR1 and CDR2 are drawn from the germline V gene (reference sequence): MNHEY, SMNVEV. The CDR3 runs 17 residues from the cysteine to the phenylalanine. Only CDR3 DNA is held: 51 bases, read in frame from base 1. The sample belongs to a study of shared clonotypes between healthy human individuals (TCRdb year 2020). General notes on the study: Two women and a few men aged 18 to 49 years were included in the cohort. For each donor, CD4 naive and CD4 memory were each given three plates, CD8 naive was given two plates, and CD8 memory was given one plate. The study deeply sequenced blood TCR repertoires of five healthy adults to estimate repertoire size and the extent of clonotype sharing between individuals. To increase sequencing depth and limit assay-specific biases, different laboratories used diverse techniques to prepare libraries and sequence TCR repertoires. Between about 0.85 and 8.9 billion PBMCs per donor were obtained by leukapheresis.

The donors were healthy, HIV-negative adults who had no recently reported acute infections or vaccinations. All donors were Caucasian adults living in Nashville, Tennessee, USA. CD4+ T cells were enriched by magnetic negative selection; naive cells were then positively selected on CD45RA, and the negative fraction formed the memory subset. Blood was obtained by leukapheresis, after which PBMCs were separated by Ficoll-Histopaque density gradient centrifugation and cryopreserved in liquid nitrogen vapor phase. Purity and quantity of every magnetically sorted T cell population were checked by analytical flow cytometry. From each sorted fraction, genomic DNA was isolated and quantified by UV absorbance on a Nanodrop 2000c. General findings and caveats noted by the study authors: Sampling was restricted to blood, and TCR repertoires in tissue are likely to differ from TCR repertoires in blood. Higher generation probabilities were observed for clonotypes shared by all four sorted-subset donors than for non-shared clonotypes. Pairwise subsampling indicated that sequencing depth was expected to affect the degree of clonotype sharing among donors. Naive subsets generally had larger estimated clonotype richness than memory subsets did. When a handful of donors were compared, the shared fraction of clonotypes was 5% to 6.5% for naive CD4, 3.5% to 4% for naive CD8, more than 2% for memory CD4, and 0.4% for memory CD8. Incomplete sequencing was indicated by rarefaction of sorted-subset datasets, despite the large sequencing depth. Because the study included only a small number of donors, the genetic and exposure-history diversity represented was limited.

Using the deep immunoSEQ assay, multiplex PCR amplified TCR CDR3 regions from genomic DNA. Genomic DNA extracted from each cell subset was distributed evenly over all wells of several immunoSEQ 96-well plates, and each plate served as one replicate. For sorted subsets, approximately 190 ng of genomic DNA, equivalent to tens of thousands of T cell genomes, went into each replicate PCR. Purified libraries were quantified with a Qubit 3.0 fluorometer, sized on a Bioanalyzer 2100, and re-quantified with the KAPA Library Quantification kit. Every immunoSEQ 96-well plate was sequenced on a dedicated single-read 150-cycle Illumina NextSeq 550 flow cell. As for the authors' bioinformatics: Because the immunoSEQ output held only junctional sequences and lacked quality scores, the filtering could not match the filtering applied to full-length reads. Sequences were annotated with PyIR, a Python wrapper for IgBLAST v1.9, using IMGT germline references to assign V/J genes and CDR3. Reads with weak V/J assignments (E-value above 1e-6), missing CDR3, stop codons, out-of-frame junctions, or ambiguous translated residues were removed. V3J clonotypes were defined as sequences sharing an identical inferred V gene, J gene, and CDR3 amino acid sequence. Percentage overlap between repertoires was calculated by dividing the number of shared unique clonotypes by the size of the smaller repertoire. Richness of each repertoire was evaluated using RTK rarefaction, the Chao1 estimator, and Recon v2.1 estimates of unobserved clonotypes. Generation probabilities were computed with OLGA for all TCRbeta clonotypes obtained by the gDNA method from several donors. This is the immuneACCESS table as TCRdb keeps it, with only in-frame sequences that have V and J called. A part of the clones is gone; compared with another copy, unresolved V genes explain less than half, and the rest is unexplained. From that table come the V and J calls and clone size; the DNA was used to work out D and trimming. A total of some 1,400,000 clones appear in this sample, approximately 97% of them only once. The ten biggest clones cover over 1% of the sample.

The sequence is built from TRBV27 and TRBJ1-4; 11 central bases correspond to TRBD1. This TCR was recovered from a young man in good health. Sequenced: naive CD4+ T cells sorted from blood. The cell subset or site label, as the study defines it: CD45RA+ positively selected. This receptor has the CDR3 CASRLFRTGGSDEKLFF. The bases are TGTGCCAGCAGATTATTTCGGACAGGGGGCAGTGATGAAAAACTGTTTTTT.